This TCR beta chain was sequenced during a study of tumor-infiltrating lymphocytes in oesophageal squamous cell carcinoma. Germline CDR1 MNHEY, CDR2 SMNVEV (reference sequence). V shed 9 bases and J 7 bases; nucleotides not matched to a gene: 8. This CDR3 is 13 amino acids long. TCRdb independently ran MiXCR on the PCR reads; one entry per CDR3 protein. The data show approximately 11,000 distinct CDR3 sequences, around half seen once. The chain uses TRBV27 and TRBJ2-3; 9 bases agree with TRBD2. What was sequenced was esophageal tumor tissue. This clonotype originated in a female donor with esophageal squamous cell carcinoma. CDR3 sequence: CASGLAGMNTQYF. CDR3 coding DNA: TGTGCCAGTGGGCTAGCGGGGATGAATACGCAGTATTTT.